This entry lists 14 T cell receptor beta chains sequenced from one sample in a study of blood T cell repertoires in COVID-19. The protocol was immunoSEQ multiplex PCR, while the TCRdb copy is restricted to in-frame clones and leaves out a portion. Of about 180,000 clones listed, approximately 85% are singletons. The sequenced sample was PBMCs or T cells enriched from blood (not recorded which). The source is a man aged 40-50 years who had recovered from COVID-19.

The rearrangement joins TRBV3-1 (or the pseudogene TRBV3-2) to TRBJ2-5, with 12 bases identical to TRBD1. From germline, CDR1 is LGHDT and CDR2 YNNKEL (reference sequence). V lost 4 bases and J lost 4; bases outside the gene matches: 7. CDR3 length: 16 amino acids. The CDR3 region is CASSPPGTGGSETQYF. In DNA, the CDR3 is TGTGCCAGCAGCCCCCCCGGGACAGGGGGCTCAGAGACCCAGTACTTC.

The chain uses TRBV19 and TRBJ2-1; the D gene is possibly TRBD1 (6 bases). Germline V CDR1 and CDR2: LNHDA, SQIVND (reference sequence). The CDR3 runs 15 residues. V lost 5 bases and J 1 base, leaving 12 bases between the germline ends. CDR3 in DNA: TGTGCCAGTAGTGAACAGGGTGGATCCTACAATGAGCAGTTCTTC. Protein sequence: CASSEQGGSYNEQFF.

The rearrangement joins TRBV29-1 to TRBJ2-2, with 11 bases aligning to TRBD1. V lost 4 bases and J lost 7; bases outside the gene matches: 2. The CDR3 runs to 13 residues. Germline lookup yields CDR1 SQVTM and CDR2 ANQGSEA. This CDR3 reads CSVADRGLGELFF. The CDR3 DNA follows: TGCAGCGTTGCGGACAGGGGGCTCGGGGAGCTGTTTTTT.

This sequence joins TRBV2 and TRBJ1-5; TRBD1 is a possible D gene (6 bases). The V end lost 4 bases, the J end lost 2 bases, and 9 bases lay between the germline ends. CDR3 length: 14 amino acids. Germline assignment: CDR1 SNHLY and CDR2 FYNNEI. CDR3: CASSVAGGNQPQHF. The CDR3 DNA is TGTGCCAGCAGTGTGGCAGGGGGCAATCAGCCCCAGCATTTT. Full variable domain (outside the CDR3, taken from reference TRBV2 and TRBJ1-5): EPEVTQTPSHQVTQMGQEVILRCVPISNHLYFYWYRQILGQKVEFLVSFYNNEISEKSEIFDDQFSVERPDGSNFTLKIRSTKLEDSAMYFCASSVAGGNQPQHFGDGTRLSIL.

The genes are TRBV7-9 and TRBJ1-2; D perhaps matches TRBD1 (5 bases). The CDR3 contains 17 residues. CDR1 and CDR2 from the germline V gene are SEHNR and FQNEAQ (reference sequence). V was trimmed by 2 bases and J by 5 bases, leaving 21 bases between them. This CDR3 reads CASSLKGLGDPRYGYTF. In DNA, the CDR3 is TGTGCCAGCAGCTTAAAGGGACTGGGAGATCCTCGATATGGCTACACCTTC.

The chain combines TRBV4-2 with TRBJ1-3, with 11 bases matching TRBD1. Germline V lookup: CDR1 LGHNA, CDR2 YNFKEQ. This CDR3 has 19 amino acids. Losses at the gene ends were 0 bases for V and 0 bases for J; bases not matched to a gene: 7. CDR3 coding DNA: TGTGCCAGCAGCCAAGATCCCCGGACAGGGGGCATCTCTGGAAACACCATATATTTT. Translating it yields CASSQDPRTGGISGNTIYF.

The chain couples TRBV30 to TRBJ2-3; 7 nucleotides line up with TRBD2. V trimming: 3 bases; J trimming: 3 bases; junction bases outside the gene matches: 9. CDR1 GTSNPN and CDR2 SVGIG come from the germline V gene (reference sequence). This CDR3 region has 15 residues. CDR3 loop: CAWRAVLAATDTQYF. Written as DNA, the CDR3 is TGTGCCTGGAGGGCGGTGCTAGCGGCGACAGATACGCAGTATTTT.

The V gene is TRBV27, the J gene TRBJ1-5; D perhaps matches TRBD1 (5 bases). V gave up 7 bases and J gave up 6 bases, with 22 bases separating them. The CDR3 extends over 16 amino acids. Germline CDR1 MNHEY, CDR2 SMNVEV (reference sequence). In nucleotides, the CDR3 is TGTGCCAGCAACCCGTTAGGGGCAGGGAGGATTCAGCCCCAGCATTTT. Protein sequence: CASNPLGAGRIQPQHF.

This CDR3 is CASSPRQVPTGELFF. As DNA, the CDR3 is TGTGCCAGCAGCCCCCGACAGGTACCCACCGGGGAGCTGTTTTTT. V and J are TRBV9 and TRBJ2-2; perhaps TRBD1 as D (6 bases). Per the germline V gene, CDR1 is SGDLS and CDR2 is YYNGEE. Trimming removed 4 bases from V and 4 bases from J, with 14 bases in between. There are 15 residues in the CDR3. The full variable domain, its missing parts supplied by reference TRBV9 and TRBJ2-2, is DSGVTQTPKHLITATGQRVTLRCSPRSGDLSVYWYQQSLDQGLQFLIQYYNGEERAKGNILERFSAQQFPDLHSELNLSSLELGDSALYFCASSPRQVPTGELFFGEGSRLTVL.

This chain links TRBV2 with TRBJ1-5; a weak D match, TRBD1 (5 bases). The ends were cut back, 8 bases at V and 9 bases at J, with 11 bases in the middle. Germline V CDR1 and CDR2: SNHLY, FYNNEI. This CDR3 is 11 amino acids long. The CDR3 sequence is CASGGGTPQHF. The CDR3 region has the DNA TGTGCCAGCGGGGGGGGGACGCCCCAGCATTTT. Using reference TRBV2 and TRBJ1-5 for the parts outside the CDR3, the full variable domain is EPEVTQTPSHQVTQMGQEVILRCVPISNHLYFYWYRQILGQKVEFLVSFYNNEISEKSEIFDDQFSVERPDGSNFTLKIRSTKLEDSAMYFCASGGGTPQHFGDGTRLSIL.

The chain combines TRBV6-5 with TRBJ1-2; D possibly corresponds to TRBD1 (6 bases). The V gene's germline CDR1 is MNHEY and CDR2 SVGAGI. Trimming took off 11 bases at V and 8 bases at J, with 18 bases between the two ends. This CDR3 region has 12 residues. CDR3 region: CAGQQGGRGYTF. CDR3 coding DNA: TGTGCCGGACAGCAGGGCGGGAGGGGCTACACCTTC.

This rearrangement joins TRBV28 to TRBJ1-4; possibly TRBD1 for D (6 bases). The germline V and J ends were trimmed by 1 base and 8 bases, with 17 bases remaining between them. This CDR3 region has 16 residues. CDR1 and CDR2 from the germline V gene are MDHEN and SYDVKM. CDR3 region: CASSLFLTGLGEKLFF. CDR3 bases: TGTGCCAGCAGTTTATTTCTTACAGGGCTTGGCGAAAAACTGTTTTTT.

CDR3 protein: CASSTIQGAGNSPLHF. The CDR3, as DNA: TGCGCCAGCAGTACTATACAGGGGGCAGGTAATTCACCCCTCCACTTT. V is TRBV5-1 and J is TRBJ1-6, with 9 bases matching TRBD1. Germline V gene lookup returns CDR1 SGHRS and CDR2 YFSETQ. Trimming removed 5 bases from V and 6 bases from J; junction bases left unmatched: 9. There are 16 residues in the CDR3.

The CDR3 sequence is CASRPFGVLNYGYTF. DNA for the CDR3: TGTGCCAGCAGGCCCTTCGGGGTGCTTAACTATGGCTACACCTTC. The J gene is TRBJ1-2, the V gene TRBV28; no firm D call. Germline values: CDR1 MDHEN, CDR2 SYDVKM. The CDR3 runs 15 residues. Trimming cost V 6 bases and J 1 base, with 15 bases left between them.